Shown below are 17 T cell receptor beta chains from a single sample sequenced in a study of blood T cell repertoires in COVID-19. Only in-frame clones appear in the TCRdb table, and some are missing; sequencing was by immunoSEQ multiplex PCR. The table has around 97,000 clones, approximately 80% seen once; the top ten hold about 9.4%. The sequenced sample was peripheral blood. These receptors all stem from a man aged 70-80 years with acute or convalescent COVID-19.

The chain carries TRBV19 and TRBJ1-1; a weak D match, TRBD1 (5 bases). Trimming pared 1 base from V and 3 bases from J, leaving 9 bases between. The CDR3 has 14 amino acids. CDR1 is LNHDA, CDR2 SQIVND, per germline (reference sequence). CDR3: CASSIVAGDTEAFF. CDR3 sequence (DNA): TGTGCCAGTAGTATAGTTGCGGGGGACACTGAAGCTTTCTTT.

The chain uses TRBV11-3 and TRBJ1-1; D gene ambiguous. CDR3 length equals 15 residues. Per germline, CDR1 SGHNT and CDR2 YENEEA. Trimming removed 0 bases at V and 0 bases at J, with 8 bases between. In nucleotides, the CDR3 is TGTGCCAGCAGCTTAGATACGGGTGTGAACACTGAAGCTTTCTTT. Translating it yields CASSLDTGVNTEAFF.

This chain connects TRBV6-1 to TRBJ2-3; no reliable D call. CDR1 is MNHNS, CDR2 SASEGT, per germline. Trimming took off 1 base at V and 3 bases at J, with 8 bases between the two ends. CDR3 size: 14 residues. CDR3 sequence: CASSEVTKTDTQYF. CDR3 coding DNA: TGTGCCAGCAGTGAAGTCACAAAAACAGATACGCAGTATTTT.

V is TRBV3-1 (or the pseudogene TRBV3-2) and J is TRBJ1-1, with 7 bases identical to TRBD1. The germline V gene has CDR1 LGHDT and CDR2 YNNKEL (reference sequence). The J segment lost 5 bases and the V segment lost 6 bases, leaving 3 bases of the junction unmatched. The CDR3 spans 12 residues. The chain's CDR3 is CASRARGTEAFF. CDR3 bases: TGTGCCAGCAGAGCCAGGGGGACTGAAGCTTTCTTT.

The CDR3 DNA is TGCGCCAGCAGCCAAGAGGAGACAGGGGGCCTTCAGCCCCAGCATTTT. The encoded protein is CASSQEETGGLQPQHF. J is TRBJ1-5 and V is TRBV4-1; 10 nucleotides line up with TRBD1. The trim removed 0 bases at V and 6 bases at J, leaving 5 bases unmatched. The CDR3 runs 16 residues. The germline V gene has CDR1 MGHRA and CDR2 YSYEKL.

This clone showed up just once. The CDR3 DNA is TGTGCCAGCAGTCCGGGACAGGTCGTGTATGAAAAACTGTTTTTT. It translates to CASSPGQVVYEKLFF. J is TRBJ1-4 and V is TRBV28; 8 bases line up with TRBD1. There are 15 residues in the CDR3. Trimming took 5 bases from V and 6 from J; bases not matched to a gene: 8. Germline CDR1 and CDR2: MDHEN and SYDVKM.

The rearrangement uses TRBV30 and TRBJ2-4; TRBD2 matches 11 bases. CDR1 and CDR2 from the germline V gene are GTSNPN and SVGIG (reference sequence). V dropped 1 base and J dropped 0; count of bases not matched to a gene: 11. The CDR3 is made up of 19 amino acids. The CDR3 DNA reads TGTGCCTGGAGTGCCGCCGGGACTAGCGGCTCGGGAGCCAAAAACATTCAGTACTTC. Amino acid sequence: CAWSAAGTSGSGAKNIQYF.

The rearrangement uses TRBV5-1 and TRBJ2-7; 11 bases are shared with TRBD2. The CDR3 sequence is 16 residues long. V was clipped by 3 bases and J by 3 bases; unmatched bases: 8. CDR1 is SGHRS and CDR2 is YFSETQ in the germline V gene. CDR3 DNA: TGCGCCAGCAGCTATGAACCTAGCGGGGGGAACTACGAGCAGTACTTC. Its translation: CASSYEPSGGNYEQYF.

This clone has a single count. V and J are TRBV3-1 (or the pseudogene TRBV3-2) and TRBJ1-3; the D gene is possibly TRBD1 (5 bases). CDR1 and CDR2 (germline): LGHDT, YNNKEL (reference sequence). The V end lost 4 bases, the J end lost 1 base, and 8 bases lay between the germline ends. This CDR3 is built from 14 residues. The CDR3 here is CASSPTGSGNTIYF. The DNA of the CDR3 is TGTGCCAGCAGCCCAACAGGTTCTGGAAACACCATATATTTT.

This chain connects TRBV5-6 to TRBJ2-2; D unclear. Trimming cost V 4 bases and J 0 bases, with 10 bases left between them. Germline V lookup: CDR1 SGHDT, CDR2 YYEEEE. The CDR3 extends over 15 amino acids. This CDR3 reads CASSPTSPNTGELFF. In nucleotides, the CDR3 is TGTGCCAGCAGCCCGACTTCCCCGAACACCGGGGAGCTGTTTTTT.

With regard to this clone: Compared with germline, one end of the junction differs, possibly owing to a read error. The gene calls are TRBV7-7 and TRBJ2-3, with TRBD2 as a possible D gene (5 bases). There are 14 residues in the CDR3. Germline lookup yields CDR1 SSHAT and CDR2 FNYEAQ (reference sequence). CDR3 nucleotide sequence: TGTGCTAGCAGCTTGGGTCTAGCCCCAGATACGCAGTATTTT. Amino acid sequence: CASSLGLAPDTQYF.

The CDR3 region has the DNA TGTGCCAGCAGCCAAGCACAGGGGCCCACCGTTGTACAGGAGACCCAGTACTTC. This gives the protein CASSQAQGPTVVQETQYF. The chain combines TRBV14 with TRBJ2-5; 7 positions agree with TRBD1. V shed 1 base and J 5 bases; nucleotides not matched to a gene: 16. This CDR3 is built from 18 residues. The germline V gene has CDR1 SGHDN and CDR2 FVKESK.

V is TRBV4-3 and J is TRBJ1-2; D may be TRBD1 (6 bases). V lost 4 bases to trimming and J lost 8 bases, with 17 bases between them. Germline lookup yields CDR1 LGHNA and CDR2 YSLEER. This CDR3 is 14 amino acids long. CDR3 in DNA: TGCGCCAGCAGCCTTGACGCGGGGGGCGGAGGCTACACCTTC. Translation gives CASSLDAGGGGYTF.

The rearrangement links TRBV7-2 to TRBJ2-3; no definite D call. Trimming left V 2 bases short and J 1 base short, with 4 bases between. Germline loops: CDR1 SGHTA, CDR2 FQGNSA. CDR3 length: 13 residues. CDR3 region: CASSLSRTDTQYF. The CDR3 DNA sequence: TGTGCCAGCAGCTTATCTCGCACAGATACGCAGTATTTT.

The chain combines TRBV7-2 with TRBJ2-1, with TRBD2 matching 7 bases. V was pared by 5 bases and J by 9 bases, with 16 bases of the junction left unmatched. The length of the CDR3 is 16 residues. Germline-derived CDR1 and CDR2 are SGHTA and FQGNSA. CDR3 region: CASSPWGGRGTGEQFF. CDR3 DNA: TGTGCCAGCAGCCCCTGGGGGGGGAGAGGGACGGGTGAGCAGTTCTTC. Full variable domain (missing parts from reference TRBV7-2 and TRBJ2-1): GAGVSQSPSNKVTEKGKDVELRCDPISGHTALYWYRQSLGQGLEFLIYFQGNSAPDKSGLPSDRFSAERTGGSVSTLTIQRTQQEDSAVYLCASSPWGGRGTGEQFFGPGTRLTVL.

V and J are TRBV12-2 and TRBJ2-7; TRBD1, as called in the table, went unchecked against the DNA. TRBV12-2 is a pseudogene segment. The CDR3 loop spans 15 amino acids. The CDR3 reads CASRSTGGSSYEQYF. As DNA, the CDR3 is TGTGCAAGTCGCTCCACAGGGGGTAGCTCCTACGAGCAGTACTTC.

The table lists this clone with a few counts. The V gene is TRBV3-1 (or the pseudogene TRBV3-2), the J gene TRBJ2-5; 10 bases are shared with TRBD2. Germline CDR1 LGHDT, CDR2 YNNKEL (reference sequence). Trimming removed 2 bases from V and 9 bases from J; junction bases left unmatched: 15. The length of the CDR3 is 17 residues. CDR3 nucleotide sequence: TGTGCCAGCAGCCAACTAGCGGGGGACCGGAGGTGGGGATCCCAGTACTTC. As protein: CASSQLAGDRRWGSQYF.